This is a list of T cell receptor beta chains from one sample in a study of blood T cell repertoires in COVID-19. Sequenced by immunoSEQ multiplex PCR; TCRdb stores in-frame clones only, minus some. The top ten hold 0.7% of the sample, which has more than 400,000 clones, around 90% seen once. The sequenced sample consisted of PBMCs or T cells enriched from blood (not recorded which). The source of these receptors is a woman younger than 35 who had recovered from COVID-19. Both conserved end residues are part of each CDR3.

v_call	j_call	cdr3_aa
TRBV10-3	TRBJ1-2	CAISPGGYGYTF
TRBV11-2	TRBJ1-6	CASSSIGTANSPLHF
TRBV12-5	TRBJ2-5	CASGPRGQRETQYF
TRBV5-1	TRBJ1-1	CASSPTGGGNTEAFF
TRBV12-2	TRBJ1-1	CASRLSTELNTEAFF
TRBV4-2	TRBJ1-4	CASSQDGTGDEKLFF
TRBV30	TRBJ2-7	CAWSTRFLAGGDEQYF
TRBV10-3	TRBJ1-2	CAISGDREGSYTF
TRBV30	TRBJ1-2	CAWSWRRGPSSYGYTF
TRBV27	TRBJ2-7	CASSSGTDIYEQYF
TRBV19	TRBJ1-1	CASSMGAAEAFF
TRBV5-1	TRBJ1-6	CASSLYRDMGSPLHF
TRBV13	TRBJ2-7	CASKEGANSYEQYF
TRBV4-1	TRBJ2-2	CASSQDSGGRAGELFF
TRBV11-2	TRBJ2-7	CASSFGPIYEQYF
TRBV5-1	TRBJ1-4	CASSFDLSGGNEKLFF
TRBV9	TRBJ1-6	CASSVVANNSPLHF
TRBV7-2	TRBJ2-2	CASSLVGGPNTGELFF
TRBV6-2/TRBV6-3	TRBJ1-1	CASSGSGVQTEAFF
TRBV5-1	TRBJ2-7	CASSLRLAGGDLYSYEQYF
TRBV29-1	TRBJ1-6	CSVKLQGKYSPLHF
TRBV9	TRBJ2-1	CASSAARGSYNEQFF
TRBV29-1	TRBJ1-1	CSVDKRQSNTEAFF
TRBV6-4	TRBJ1-2	CASSGQSLPLGYCGYTF
TRBV5-1	TRBJ1-2	CASTQGRNYGYTF
TRBV4-1	TRBJ1-2	CASSPDREGEGYTF
TRBV5-5	TRBJ2-5	CASSLQGTQETQYF
TRBV9	TRBJ2-7	CASSLGTDPEQYF
TRBV7-8	TRBJ2-3	CASSSGGRDTQYF
TRBV5-5	TRBJ2-5	CASSQSPGGQETQYF
TRBV19	TRBJ2-5	CASSPDPGRETQYF
TRBV30	TRBJ2-3	CAWRGGAYSTDTQYF
TRBV5-1	TRBJ1-2	CASSSLGQAPLANYGYTF
TRBV2	TRBJ1-2	CASTEEGDYGYTF
TRBV5-1	TRBJ2-3	CASSPSTGGTDTQYF
TRBV28	TRBJ1-6	CASSTRTEFYNSPLHF
TRBV19	TRBJ1-2	CASSSTGGYTF
TRBV24-1	TRBJ1-5	CATSGTRGRDSNQPQHF
TRBV5-1	TRBJ2-3	CASSLGRVVSTDTQYF
TRBV11-2	TRBJ2-7	CASRSLRDRDYEQYF
TRBV6-5	TRBJ1-2	CASVRGRTDGYTF
TRBV2	TRBJ2-7	CASSEYRGKGDEQYF
TRBV2	TRBJ2-3	CASRSVERETDTQYF
TRBV27	TRBJ1-1	CASSLGTGPHGAFF
TRBV7-9	TRBJ1-6	CASSPRTGGNSPLHF
TRBV30	TRBJ1-5	CAWSAELNQPQHF
TRBV7-9	TRBJ1-3	CASSSHRGSGNTIYF
TRBV29-1	TRBJ1-4	CSVGGTSNEKLFF